Each of the 28 T cell receptor beta chains below was sequenced from the same sample in a study of T cells after yellow fever vaccination. TCRdb recomputed calls from the 5' RACE reads with MiXCR, one row per CDR3 protein. The sample consists of 350,000 or so distinct CDR3 sequences, roughly 8.3% of them appearing once. This specimen was PBMCs, taken about 49 days after the first yellow fever vaccination. These receptor sequences come from a man aged 18 to 29 who received the YFV17D yellow fever vaccine.

This clonotype was counted a few times. The V and J genes are TRBV20-1 and TRBJ1-6; TRBD1 is a possible D gene (5 bases). CDR1 and CDR2 from the germline V gene are DFQATT and SNEGSKA (reference sequence). This CDR3 region has 14 residues. Trimming removed 0 bases from V and 10 bases from J, with 13 bases in between. CDR3 in amino acids: CSARDRRGASPLHF. CDR3 coding DNA: TGCAGTGCTAGAGATCGGCGAGGGGCCTCACCCCTCCACTTT.

This clonotype was counted only a few times. This chain links TRBV5-1 with TRBJ1-2, with D perhaps matching TRBD1 (6 bases). Germline lookup yields CDR1 SGHRS and CDR2 YFSETQ. Deletions cut 2 bases from V and 0 bases from J, with 11 bases between. The CDR3 is 15 residues long. The DNA of the CDR3 is TGCGCCAGCAGCTTCATTGCAGGGGCTAACTATGGCTACACCTTC. This sequence encodes CASSFIAGANYGYTF.

This clonotype was counted only a few times. The chain recombines TRBV9 with TRBJ1-5; unclear D gene. The CDR3 is 13 amino acids. The germline V gene has CDR1 SGDLS and CDR2 YYNGEE. V was shortened by 2 bases and J by 6 bases, with 9 bases between the two germline ends. The chain's CDR3 is CASSVGGGQPQHF. CDR3 sequence (DNA): TGTGCCAGCAGCGTTGGTGGTGGTCAGCCCCAGCATTTT.

The chain recombines TRBV20-1 with TRBJ1-1, with a possible D match to TRBD1 (5 bases). The CDR3 loop spans 13 amino acids. Trimming pared 6 bases from V and 0 bases from J, leaving 11 bases between. In germline, CDR1 is DFQATT, CDR2 SNEGSKA (reference sequence). In DNA, the CDR3 is TGCAGTGCCTTGGGGCTTCTGAACACTGAAGCTTTCTTT. Protein product: CSALGLLNTEAFF.

This clonotype was seen only a few times. CDR3 loop: CASTRSMGSTEAFF. Here the CDR3 DNA reads TGTGCCAGCACCCGATCAATGGGGAGCACTGAAGCTTTCTTT. The rearrangement uses TRBV27 and TRBJ1-1; D gene uncertain. The CDR3 has 14 residues. Trimming left V 7 bases short and J 4 bases short, with 16 bases between. Germline CDR1 and CDR2: MNHEY and SMNVEV (reference sequence).

The table lists this clonotype with a few counts. The chain employs TRBV18 and TRBJ2-1; D possibly matches TRBD1 or TRBD2 (5 bases each). Germline CDR1 is KGHSH and CDR2 is LQKENI. This CDR3 spans 13 amino acids. Trimming pared 2 bases from V and 6 bases from J, leaving 8 bases between. CDR3 in DNA: TGTGCCAGCTCACCAGGGACCGGCAATGAGCAGTTCTTC. This sequence encodes CASSPGTGNEQFF.

This clonotype showed up just a few times. CDR3 coding DNA: TGTGCCATCAGTGAGTCCGAAAGGGGCGAGCAGTACGTC. Translating gives CAISESERGEQYV. The chain is built from TRBV10-3 and TRBJ2-7; possibly TRBD1 for D (5 bases). Per the germline V gene, CDR1 is ENHRY and CDR2 is SYGVKD. Trimming removed 0 bases at V and 6 bases at J, with 9 bases between. The CDR3 sequence is 13 residues long.

This clonotype has more than one count but fewer than ten. The V and J genes are TRBV7-3 and TRBJ2-1; possible D gene TRBD2, 5 bases. The CDR3 contains 14 residues. Germline CDR1 reads SGHTA; CDR2 reads FQGTGA. V lost 0 bases, J lost 7 bases, and 10 bases lay in between. CDR3: CASSLTGGGNEQFF. The CDR3 nucleotides are TGTGCCAGCAGCTTAACAGGAGGCGGGAATGAGCAGTTCTTC.

This clonotype was counted between two and nine times. This chain joins TRBV3-1 and TRBJ2-7, with 7 bases aligning to TRBD2. Germline V gives CDR1 LGHDT, CDR2 YNNKEL (reference sequence). There are 17 residues in the CDR3. V dropped 0 bases and J dropped 3; count of bases not matched to a gene: 11. The CDR3: CASSQDGWSGARYEQYF. CDR3 DNA sequence: TGTGCCAGCAGCCAAGATGGGTGGAGCGGGGCCCGCTACGAGCAGTACTTC.

J is TRBJ2-5 and V is TRBV7-2; D gene ambiguous. The V gene's germline CDR1 is SGHTA and CDR2 FQGNSA. This CDR3 contains 14 residues. The V end was cut by 5 bases, the J end by 0 bases, with 10 bases between. The CDR3 DNA reads TGTGCCAGCAGCCTACTTGCATACCAAGAGACCCAGTACTTC. Protein sequence: CASSLLAYQETQYF.

This clonotype was seen many times. This chain uses TRBV5-4 with TRBJ2-5; 8 bases are a match to TRBD2. V lost 4 bases to trimming and J lost 5 bases; unmatched junction nucleotides: 13. This CDR3 has 16 amino acids. The germline V gene encodes CDR1 SGHNT and CDR2 YYREEE (reference sequence). This chain's CDR3 is CASSPRGGQSRETQYF. The CDR3, as DNA: TGTGCCAGCAGCCCCCGGGGGGGGCAAAGCAGGGAGACCCAGTACTTC. The variable domain in full, completed from reference TRBV5-4 and TRBJ2-5, reads ETGVTQSPTHLIKTRGQQVTLRCSSQSGHNTVSWYQQALGQGPQFIFQYYREEENGRGNFPPRFSGLQFPNYSSELNVNALELDDSALYLCASSPRGGQSRETQYFGPGTRLLVL.

This clonotype was recorded at least ten times. This rearrangement joins TRBV29-1 to TRBJ2-3, with D perhaps matching TRBD1 (6 bases). Germline-derived CDR1 and CDR2 are SQVTM and ANQGSEA. The CDR3 loop spans 15 amino acids. Trimming shortened V by 1 base and J by 4 bases, and 15 bases separated the two germline ends. The chain's CDR3 is CSVEGLGARSDTQYF. The CDR3 nucleotides are TGCAGCGTTGAAGGGCTGGGGGCGAGGTCAGATACGCAGTATTTT.

This clonotype was seen many times. The chain links TRBV7-9 to TRBJ1-2; possibly TRBD1 for D (5 bases). Germline V gene lookup returns CDR1 SEHNR and CDR2 FQNEAQ (reference sequence). V was cut by 4 bases and J by 4 bases, with 10 bases left in between. There are 13 residues in the CDR3. CDR3 in DNA: TGTGCCAGCAGCTCGGGACGGCGCTATGGCTACACCTTC. This translates into CASSSGRRYGYTF.

The chain joins TRBV12-3 or TRBV12-4 to TRBJ2-2; the D gene is possibly TRBD1 (6 bases). The ends were cut back, 1 base at V and 7 bases at J, with 13 bases in the middle. CDR3 length equals 15 residues. The CDR3 DNA reads TGTGCCAGCAGTTTAGGGCGGCAGGGGAGCGGGGAGCTGTTTTTT. It yields the protein CASSLGRQGSGELFF.

V usage is TRBV4-3 and J usage is TRBJ1-1; TRBD1 aligns across 9 bases. V shed 4 bases and J 4 bases; nucleotides not matched to a gene: 13. Germline CDR1 is LGHNA and CDR2 is YSLEER. This CDR3 has 17 amino acids. CDR3 nucleotide sequence: TGCGCCAGCAGCCTACGGACAGGGGTTCAGCTAGGCACTGAAGCTTTCTTT. It specifies CASSLRTGVQLGTEAFF.

The chain uses TRBV3-1 and TRBJ1-4; 7 nucleotides line up with TRBD1. Germline CDR1 reads LGHDT; CDR2 reads YNNKEL (reference sequence). The CDR3 is 18 amino acids. V trimming: 0 bases; J trimming: 3 bases; junction bases outside the gene matches: 10. The CDR3 region is CASSQDHRQGWSNEKLFF. CDR3 nucleotide sequence: TGTGCCAGCAGCCAAGACCACCGACAGGGATGGTCTAATGAAAAACTGTTTTTT.

This clonotype has just a few counts. CDR3 loop: CASSFGQGEAGELFF. The CDR3 DNA reads as TGTGCCAGCAGTTTCGGACAGGGGGAAGCCGGGGAGCTGTTTTTT. This sequence joins TRBV6-5 and TRBJ2-2; 10 nucleotides line up with TRBD1. The junction had 5 bases not matched to a gene; V was cut back by 4 bases and J by 6 bases. The CDR3 has 15 residues. CDR1 is MNHEY and CDR2 is SVGAGI in the germline V gene.

The chain employs TRBV5-6 and TRBJ2-3; D is unclear. Trimming left V 4 bases short and J 3 bases short, with 9 bases between. Looked up from germline, CDR1 is SGHDT and CDR2 is YYEEEE. This CDR3 comprises 13 residues. The CDR3 DNA follows: TGTGCCAGCAGCCGTAGGGCGACAGATACGCAGTATTTT. Its protein product is CASSRRATDTQYF. Full variable domain (rest looked up from reference TRBV5-6 and TRBJ2-3): DAGVTQSPTHLIKTRGQQVTLRCSPKSGHDTVSWYQQALGQGPQFIFQYYEEEERQRGNFPDRFSGHQFPNYSSELNVNALLLGDSALYLCASSRRATDTQYFGPGTRLTVL.

This clonotype has only a few counts. The rearrangement uses TRBV20-1 and TRBJ2-5; D is ambiguous. In germline, CDR1 is DFQATT, CDR2 SNEGSKA (reference sequence). CDR3 length: 13 amino acids. Deletions cut 1 base from V and 1 base from J, with 7 bases between. CDR3 sequence: CSARVEGQETQYF. CDR3 DNA sequence: TGCAGTGCTAGAGTTGAAGGCCAAGAGACCCAGTACTTC.

In this sample, this clonotype turned up a few times. DNA of the CDR3: TGTGCCAGCAGCCCCCTGGGTTTGGTATTGAGGAACACTGAAGCTTTCTTT. This encodes CASSPLGLVLRNTEAFF. The chain joins TRBV7-9 to TRBJ1-1; no definite D call. The CDR3 has 17 residues. The germline gives CDR1 SEHNR, CDR2 FQNEAQ (reference sequence). Trimming took off 5 bases at V and 1 base at J, with 20 bases between the two ends.

V usage is TRBV5-1 and J usage is TRBJ2-2; D is undetermined. The CDR3 has 14 amino acids. CDR1 SGHRS and CDR2 YFSETQ come from the germline V gene. Trimming cost V 5 bases and J 6 bases, with 14 bases left between them. CDR3 DNA: TGCGCCAGCAGGGCCGGGCCCGAGGCCGGGGAGCTGTTTTTT. This gives the protein CASRAGPEAGELFF.

V and J are TRBV19 and TRBJ2-3; D unresolved. V was trimmed by 3 bases and J by 6 bases, leaving 16 bases between them. CDR3 length equals 15 residues. Germline V lookup: CDR1 LNHDA, CDR2 SQIVND (reference sequence). In DNA form, the CDR3 reads TGTGCCAGTAGTATGATGGCAACCCCCGCCGATACGCAGTATTTT. This codes for CASSMMATPADTQYF.

This clonotype was observed many times. V usage is TRBV18 and J usage is TRBJ1-5, with D unresolved. V was pared by 3 bases and J by 4 bases, with 10 bases between. The CDR3 is made up of 14 amino acids. Germline assignment: CDR1 KGHSH and CDR2 LQKENI. DNA for the CDR3: TGTGCCAGCTCACCCCGGACCTCTAATCAGCCCCAGCATTTT. Translated: CASSPRTSNQPQHF.

V is TRBV4-3 and J is TRBJ1-6; TRBD1 aligns across 9 bases. The CDR3 sequence is 16 residues long. V lost 2 bases, J lost 5 bases, and 4 bases stayed unmatched. Germline values: CDR1 LGHNA, CDR2 YSLEER. As DNA, the CDR3 is TGCGCCAGCAGCCAACGGACAGGGGCGCATAATTCACCCCTCCACTTT. This gives the protein CASSQRTGAHNSPLHF.

This clonotype was detected many times. The chain is built from TRBV7-9 and TRBJ2-1, with D perhaps matching TRBD1 (6 bases). The length of the CDR3 is 11 residues. Germline V gene sequence: CDR1 SEHNR, CDR2 FQNEAQ (reference sequence). The CDR3 region has the DNA TGTGCGGGGGACACCGTGAATGAGCAGTTCTTC. This sequence encodes CAGDTVNEQFF.

The chain links TRBV7-9 to TRBJ1-1, with D possibly TRBD1 on 6 matching bases. The ends were cut back, 1 base at V and 3 bases at J, with 9 bases in the middle. From germline, CDR1 is SEHNR and CDR2 FQNEAQ (reference sequence). The CDR3 length is 14 residues. Here the CDR3 DNA reads TGTGCCAGCAGCTTAGGGGGGGCGTACACTGAAGCTTTCTTT. Translated: CASSLGGAYTEAFF.

This clonotype occurred a few times. The chain links TRBV7-2 to TRBJ1-3; unclear D gene. The CDR3 has 13 amino acids. CDR1 is SGHTA and CDR2 is FQGNSA in the germline V gene. V shed 5 bases and J shed 4 bases, with 9 bases lying between them. The CDR3 nucleotides are TGTGCCAGCAGCACCACCTACGGAAACACCATATATTTT. Translating gives CASSTTYGNTIYF.

This clonotype was recorded at least ten times. The chain is built from TRBV6-1 and TRBJ2-7, with TRBD1 matching over 9 bases. The germline CDR1 and CDR2 sequences are MNHNS and SASEGT. V trimming: 6 bases; J trimming: 5 bases; junction bases outside the gene matches: 8. The CDR3 spans 14 residues. The CDR3 DNA follows: TGTGCCAGCAGATCCGACAGGGGGATCGACGAGCAGTACTTC. This codes for CASRSDRGIDEQYF.